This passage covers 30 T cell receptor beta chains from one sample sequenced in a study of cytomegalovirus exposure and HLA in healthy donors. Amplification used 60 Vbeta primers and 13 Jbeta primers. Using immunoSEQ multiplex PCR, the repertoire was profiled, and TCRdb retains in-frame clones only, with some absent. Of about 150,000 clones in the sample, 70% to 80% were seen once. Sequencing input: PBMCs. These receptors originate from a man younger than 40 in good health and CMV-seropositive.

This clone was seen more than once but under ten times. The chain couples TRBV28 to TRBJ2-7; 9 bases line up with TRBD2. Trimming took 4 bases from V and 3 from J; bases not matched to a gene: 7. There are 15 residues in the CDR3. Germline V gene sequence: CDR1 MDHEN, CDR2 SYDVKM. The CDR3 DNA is TGTGCCAGCAGTTCCCTTAGCGGGAGCAACTACGAGCAGTACTTC. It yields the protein CASSSLSGSNYEQYF. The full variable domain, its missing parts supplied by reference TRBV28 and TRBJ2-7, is DVKVTQSSRYLVKRTGEKVFLECVQDMDHENMFWYRQDPGLGLRLIYFSYDVKMKEKGDIPEGYSVSREKKERFSLILESASTNQTSMYLCASSSLSGSNYEQYFGPGTRLTVT.

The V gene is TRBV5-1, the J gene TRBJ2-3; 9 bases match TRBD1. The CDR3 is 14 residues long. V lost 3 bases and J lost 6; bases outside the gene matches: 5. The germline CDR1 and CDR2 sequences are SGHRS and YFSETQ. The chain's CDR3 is CASSWGGQGDTQYF. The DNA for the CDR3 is TGCGCCAGCAGCTGGGGGGGACAGGGTGATACGCAGTATTTT.

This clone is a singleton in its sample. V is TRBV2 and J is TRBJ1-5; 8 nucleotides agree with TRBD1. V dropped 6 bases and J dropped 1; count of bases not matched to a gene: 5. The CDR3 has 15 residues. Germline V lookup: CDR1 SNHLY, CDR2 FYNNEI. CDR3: CASRMDRVSNQPQHF. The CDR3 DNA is TGTGCCAGCAGGATGGACAGGGTGAGCAATCAGCCCCAGCATTTT.

The CDR3 region is CASTRDREAGELFF. CDR3 bases: TGTGCCAGCACCCGGGACAGGGAGGCCGGGGAGCTGTTTTTT. J is TRBJ2-2 and V is TRBV6-5; 9 positions agree with TRBD1. Germline trimming cut 7 bases from V and 6 bases from J; bases unmatched to any gene: 6. The CDR3 totals 14 residues. Germline assignment: CDR1 MNHEY and CDR2 SVGAGI.

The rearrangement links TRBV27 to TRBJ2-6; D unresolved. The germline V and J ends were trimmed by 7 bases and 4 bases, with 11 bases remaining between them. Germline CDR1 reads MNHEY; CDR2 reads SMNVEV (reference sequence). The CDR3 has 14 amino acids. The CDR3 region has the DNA TGTGCCAGCACACAGCCAGGAGGGGCCAACGTCCTGACTTTC. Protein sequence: CASTQPGGANVLTF.

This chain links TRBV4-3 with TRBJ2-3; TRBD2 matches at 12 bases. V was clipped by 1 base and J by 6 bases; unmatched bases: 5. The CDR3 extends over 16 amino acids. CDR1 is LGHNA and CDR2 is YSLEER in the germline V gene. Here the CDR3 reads CASSQGGTSGYDTQYF. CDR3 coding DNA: TGCGCCAGCAGCCAAGGGGGGACTAGCGGGTACGATACGCAGTATTTT.

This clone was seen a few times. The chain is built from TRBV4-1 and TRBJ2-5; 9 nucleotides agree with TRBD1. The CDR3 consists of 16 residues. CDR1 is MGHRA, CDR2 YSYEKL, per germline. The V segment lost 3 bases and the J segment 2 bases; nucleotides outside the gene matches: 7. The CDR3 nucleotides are TGCGCCAGCAGCCAGGGGCTGGGACAGGGTCAAGAGACCCAGTACTTC. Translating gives CASSQGLGQGQETQYF.

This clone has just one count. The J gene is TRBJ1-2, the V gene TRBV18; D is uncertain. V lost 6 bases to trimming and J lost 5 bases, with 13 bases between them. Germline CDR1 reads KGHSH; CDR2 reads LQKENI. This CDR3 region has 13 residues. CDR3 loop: CASSDGWSYGYTF. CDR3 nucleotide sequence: TGTGCCAGCTCCGATGGGTGGAGTTATGGCTACACCTTC.

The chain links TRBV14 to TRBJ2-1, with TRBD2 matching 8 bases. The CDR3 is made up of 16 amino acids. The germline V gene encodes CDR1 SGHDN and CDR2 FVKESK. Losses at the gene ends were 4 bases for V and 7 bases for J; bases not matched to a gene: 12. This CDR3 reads CASSPLGGAGRNEQFF. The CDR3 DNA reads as TGTGCCAGCAGCCCCCTCGGGGGGGCCGGGAGAAATGAGCAGTTCTTC.

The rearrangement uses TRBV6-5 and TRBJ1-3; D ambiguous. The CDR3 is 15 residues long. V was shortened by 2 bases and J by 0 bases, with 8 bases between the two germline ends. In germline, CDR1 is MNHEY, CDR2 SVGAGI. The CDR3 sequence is CASSYGTRSGNTIYF. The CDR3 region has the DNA TGTGCCAGCAGTTACGGCACCCGCTCTGGAAACACCATATATTTT.

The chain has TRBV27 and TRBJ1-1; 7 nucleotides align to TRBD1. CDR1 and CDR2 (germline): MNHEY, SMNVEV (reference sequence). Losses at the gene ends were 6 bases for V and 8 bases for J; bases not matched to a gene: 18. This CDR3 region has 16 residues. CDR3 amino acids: CASSRSDRPEWSEAFF. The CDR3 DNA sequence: TGTGCCAGCAGCCGCTCGGACAGGCCAGAGTGGAGCGAAGCTTTCTTT.

CDR3 loop: CASSLRGGTGDGYTF. CDR3 in DNA: TGCGCCAGCAGCCTACGAGGAGGTACAGGGGATGGCTACACCTTC. The chain is built from TRBV4-3 and TRBJ1-2; TRBD1 aligns across 7 bases. This CDR3 spans 15 amino acids. Unmatched junction bases numbered 11, after V lost 4 bases and J lost 6 bases. Germline loops: CDR1 LGHNA, CDR2 YSLEER.

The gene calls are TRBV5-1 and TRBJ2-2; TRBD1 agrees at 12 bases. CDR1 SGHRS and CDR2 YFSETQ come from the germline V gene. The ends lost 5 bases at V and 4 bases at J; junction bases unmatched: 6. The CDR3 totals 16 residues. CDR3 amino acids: CASSPGTGGTTGELFF. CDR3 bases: TGCGCCAGCAGTCCCGGGACAGGGGGCACCACCGGGGAGCTGTTTTTT. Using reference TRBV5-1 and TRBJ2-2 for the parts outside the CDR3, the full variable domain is KAGVTQTPRYLIKTRGQQVTLSCSPISGHRSVSWYQQTPGQGLQFLFEYFSETQRNKGNFPGRFSGRQFSNSRSEMNVSTLELGDSALYLCASSPGTGGTTGELFFGEGSRLTVL.

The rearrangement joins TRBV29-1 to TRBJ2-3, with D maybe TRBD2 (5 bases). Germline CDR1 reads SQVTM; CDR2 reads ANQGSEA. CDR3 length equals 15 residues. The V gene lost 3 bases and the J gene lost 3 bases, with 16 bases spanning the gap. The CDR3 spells CSVDWTLRETDTQYF. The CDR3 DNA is TGCAGCGTTGATTGGACTCTCAGAGAGACAGATACGCAGTATTTT.

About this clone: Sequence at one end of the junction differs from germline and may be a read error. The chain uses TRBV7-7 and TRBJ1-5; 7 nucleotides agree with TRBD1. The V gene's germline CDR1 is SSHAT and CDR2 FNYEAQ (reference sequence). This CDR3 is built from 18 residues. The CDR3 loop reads CASSSQGLTGEGNQPQHF. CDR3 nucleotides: TGTGCTAGCAGCTCCCAGGGACTCACAGGGGAGGGCAATCAGCCCCAGCATTTT.

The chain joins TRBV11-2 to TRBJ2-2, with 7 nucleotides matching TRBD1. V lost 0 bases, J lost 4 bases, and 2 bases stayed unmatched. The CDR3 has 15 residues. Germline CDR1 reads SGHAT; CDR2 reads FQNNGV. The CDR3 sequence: CASSLDRGSTGELFF. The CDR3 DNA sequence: TGTGCCAGCAGCTTAGACAGGGGGAGCACCGGGGAGCTGTTTTTT.

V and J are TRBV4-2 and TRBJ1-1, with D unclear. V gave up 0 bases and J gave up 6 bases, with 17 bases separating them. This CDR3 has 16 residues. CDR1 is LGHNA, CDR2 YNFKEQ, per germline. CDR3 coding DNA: TGTGCCAGCAGCCAAGAAGGCGCTGGGAGTTGGGCTGAAGCTTTCTTT. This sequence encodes CASSQEGAGSWAEAFF.

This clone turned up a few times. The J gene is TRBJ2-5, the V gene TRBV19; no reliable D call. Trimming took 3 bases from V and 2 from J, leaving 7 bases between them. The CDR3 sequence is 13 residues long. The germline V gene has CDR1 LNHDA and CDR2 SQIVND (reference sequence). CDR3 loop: CASSIAKQETQYF. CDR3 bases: TGTGCCAGTAGTATCGCTAAACAAGAGACCCAGTACTTC.

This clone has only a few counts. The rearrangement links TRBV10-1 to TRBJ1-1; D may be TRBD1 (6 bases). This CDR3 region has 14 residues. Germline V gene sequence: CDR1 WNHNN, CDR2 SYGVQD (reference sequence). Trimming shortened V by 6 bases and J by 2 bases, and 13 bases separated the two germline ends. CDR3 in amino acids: CASRSGQSNTEAFF. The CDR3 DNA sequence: TGCGCCAGCAGATCAGGACAGTCCAACACTGAAGCTTTCTTT.

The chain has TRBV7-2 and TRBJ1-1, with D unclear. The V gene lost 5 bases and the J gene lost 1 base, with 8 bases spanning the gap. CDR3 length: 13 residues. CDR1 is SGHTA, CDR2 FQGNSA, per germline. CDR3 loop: CASSARWNTEAFF. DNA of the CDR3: TGTGCCAGCAGCGCGAGGTGGAACACTGAAGCTTTCTTT.

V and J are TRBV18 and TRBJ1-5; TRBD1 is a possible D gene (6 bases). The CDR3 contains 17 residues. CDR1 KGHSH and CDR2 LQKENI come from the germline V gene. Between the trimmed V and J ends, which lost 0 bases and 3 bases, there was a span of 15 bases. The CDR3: CASSPPGAGATNQPQHF. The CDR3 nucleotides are TGTGCCAGCTCACCACCGGGGGCGGGAGCGACCAATCAGCCCCAGCATTTT. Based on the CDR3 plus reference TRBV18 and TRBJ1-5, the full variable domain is NAGVMQNPRHLVRRRGQEARLRCSPMKGHSHVYWYRQLPEEGLKFMVYLQKENIIDESGMPKERFSAEFPKEGPSILRIQQVVRGDSAAYFCASSPPGAGATNQPQHFGDGTRLSIL.

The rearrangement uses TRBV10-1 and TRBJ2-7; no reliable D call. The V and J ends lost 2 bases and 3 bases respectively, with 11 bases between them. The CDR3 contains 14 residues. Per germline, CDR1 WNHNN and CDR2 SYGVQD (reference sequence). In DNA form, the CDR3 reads TGCGCCAGCAGTGAGATGGCCGGCGGCTACGAGCAGTACTTC. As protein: CASSEMAGGYEQYF.

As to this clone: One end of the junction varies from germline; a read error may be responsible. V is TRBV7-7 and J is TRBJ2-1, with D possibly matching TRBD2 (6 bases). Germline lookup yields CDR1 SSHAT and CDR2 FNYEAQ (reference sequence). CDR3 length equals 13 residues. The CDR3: CASSLGGRERQFF. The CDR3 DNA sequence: TGTGCTAGCAGCCTCGGAGGGCGCGAAAGGCAGTTCTTC.

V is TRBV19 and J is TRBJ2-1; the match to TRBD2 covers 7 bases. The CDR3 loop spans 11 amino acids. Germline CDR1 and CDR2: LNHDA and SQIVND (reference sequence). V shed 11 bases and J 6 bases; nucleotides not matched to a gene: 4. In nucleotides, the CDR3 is TGTGCCCCTACGGGGGGCAATGAGCAGTTCTTC. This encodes CAPTGGNEQFF.

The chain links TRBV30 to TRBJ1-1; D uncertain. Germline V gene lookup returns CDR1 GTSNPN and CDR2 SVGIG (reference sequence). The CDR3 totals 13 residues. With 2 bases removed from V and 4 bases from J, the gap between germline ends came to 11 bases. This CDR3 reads CAWSPRLLTEAFF. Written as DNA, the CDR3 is TGTGCCTGGAGTCCCCGACTGCTCACTGAAGCTTTCTTT.

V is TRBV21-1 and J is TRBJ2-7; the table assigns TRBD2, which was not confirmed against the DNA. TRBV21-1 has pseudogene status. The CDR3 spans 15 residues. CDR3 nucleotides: TGTGCCAGCAGCAATTTCCCGGGGAGCTCCTACGAGCAGTACTTC. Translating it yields CASSNFPGSSYEQYF.

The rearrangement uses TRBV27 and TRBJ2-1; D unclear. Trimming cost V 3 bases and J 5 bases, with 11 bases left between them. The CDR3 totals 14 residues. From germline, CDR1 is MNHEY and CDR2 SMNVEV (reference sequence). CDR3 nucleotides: TGTGCCAGCAGTTTGGCCCGAATGGACAATGAGCAGTTCTTC. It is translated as CASSLARMDNEQFF.

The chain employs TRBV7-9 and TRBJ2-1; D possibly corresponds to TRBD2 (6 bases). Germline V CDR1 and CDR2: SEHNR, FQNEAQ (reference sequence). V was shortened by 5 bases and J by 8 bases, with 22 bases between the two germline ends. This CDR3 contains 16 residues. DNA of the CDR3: TGTGCCAGCAGCCCCCGGGCTAGCGCGGTATGGGATGAGCAGTTCTTC. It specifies CASSPRASAVWDEQFF.

CDR3 bases: TGTGCCAGCAAGGTGCAGGCTAGCGGGGGGCCGATGGAGACCCAGTACTTC. It translates to CASKVQASGGPMETQYF. This rearrangement joins TRBV27 to TRBJ2-5, with 11 bases fitting TRBD2. The ends lost 7 bases at V and 5 bases at J; junction bases unmatched: 15. CDR3 length: 17 amino acids. The V gene's germline CDR1 is MNHEY and CDR2 SMNVEV (reference sequence).

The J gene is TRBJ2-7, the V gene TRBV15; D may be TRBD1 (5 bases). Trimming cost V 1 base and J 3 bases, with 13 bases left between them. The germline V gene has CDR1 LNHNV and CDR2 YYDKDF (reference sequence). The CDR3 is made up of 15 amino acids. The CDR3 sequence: CATSRGVRGNYEQYF. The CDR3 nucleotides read TGTGCCACCAGCAGAGGCGTTAGGGGAAACTACGAGCAGTACTTC. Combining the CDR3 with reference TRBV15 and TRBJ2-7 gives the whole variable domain DAMVIQNPRYQVTQFGKPVTLSCSQTLNHNVMYWYQQKSSQAPKLLFHYYDKDFNNEADTPDNFQSRRPNTSFCFLDIRSPGLGDTAMYLCATSRGVRGNYEQYFGPGTRLTVT.